This T cell receptor beta chain was captured by sequencing in a study of blood T cell repertoires in COVID-19 (dated by TCRdb to about 2020). In the study overall: The collaborator samples originated in the United States, Italy and Spain and spanned the acute and convalescent phases of COVID-19. The repertoires were released in a freely available public database meant as a resource for research on the immune response to SARS-CoV-2. The samples were drawn from two sources: the first 160 participants of the ongoing ImmuneRACE study, and over 1,000 subjects contributed by 6 global collaborators. The sample metadata nearly always contained a de-identified subject ID, COVID-19 status, age in years and sex. The prospective study material was composed of cDNA or gDNA derived from T cells, B-cell-depleted T cells, or PBMCs. Where HLA class I and class II types were available, the types were taken from metadata supplied by the sample provider, not from assay-based typing. The dataset comprised deeply sampled blood TCRbeta repertoires from subjects exposed to, actively infected with, or recovered from COVID-19. Results the study describes overall, beyond this receptor: How much clinical and demographic metadata was included differed by source and by participant, and the metadata was provided uncurated.

In Seattle, one collaborating source enrolled patients while the infection was active and tracked those patients longitudinally over the course of disease. Each collaborating institution followed its own protocols to collect whole blood in K2EDTA tubes. For TCRbeta analysis, collaborators shipped samples as frozen whole blood, isolated PBMCs, or DNA extracted from either of those sample types. The immunoSEQ Assay, a bias-controlled multiplex PCR, was used to amplify TCRbeta CDR3 regions from genomic DNA. The original pipeline was this. The number of nucleated cells in each sample was estimated by amplification of reference gene primers within the assay. Sequence reads were collapsed and filtered to measure the absolute abundance of every unique TCRbeta CDR3 rearrangement. For each sample, productive Simpson clonality was calculated by taking the square root of Simpson's diversity index across productive rearrangements. TCRdb stores this immuneACCESS table with in-frame sequences only. Part of the clones is absent; in the studies checked, under half of the shortfall reflects unresolved V genes, and no reason is known for the rest. For V, J and clone size, that table is used; D and trimming come from the DNA. The sample records 190,000 or so clones, 80% to 90% of which are singletons. The ten largest make up 12% of the sample.

Turning to this clone: Its cognate antigen has yet to be identified. Nothing much larger sits one base from this clone, and base qualities are not available.

Ends trimmed: V by 1 base, J by 6 bases; bases unmatched to a gene: 8. The germline V gene (reference sequence) gives CDR1 as SEHNR and CDR2 as FQNEAQ. The cysteine opens and the phenylalanine closes a CDR3 of 16 amino acids. Only CDR3 DNA is held: 48 bases, read in frame from base 1. Sequencing input: peripheral blood. The receptor was isolated from a woman older than 75 with COVID-19, enrolled during active disease. In this chain, TRBV7-9 is recombined with TRBJ2-2, with 7 bases aligning to TRBD2. At the DNA level, the sequence is TGTGCCAGCAGCTTAGTCGGCGGGAGTTTAGCCGGGGAGCTGTTTTTT. It specifies CASSLVGGSLAGELFF.